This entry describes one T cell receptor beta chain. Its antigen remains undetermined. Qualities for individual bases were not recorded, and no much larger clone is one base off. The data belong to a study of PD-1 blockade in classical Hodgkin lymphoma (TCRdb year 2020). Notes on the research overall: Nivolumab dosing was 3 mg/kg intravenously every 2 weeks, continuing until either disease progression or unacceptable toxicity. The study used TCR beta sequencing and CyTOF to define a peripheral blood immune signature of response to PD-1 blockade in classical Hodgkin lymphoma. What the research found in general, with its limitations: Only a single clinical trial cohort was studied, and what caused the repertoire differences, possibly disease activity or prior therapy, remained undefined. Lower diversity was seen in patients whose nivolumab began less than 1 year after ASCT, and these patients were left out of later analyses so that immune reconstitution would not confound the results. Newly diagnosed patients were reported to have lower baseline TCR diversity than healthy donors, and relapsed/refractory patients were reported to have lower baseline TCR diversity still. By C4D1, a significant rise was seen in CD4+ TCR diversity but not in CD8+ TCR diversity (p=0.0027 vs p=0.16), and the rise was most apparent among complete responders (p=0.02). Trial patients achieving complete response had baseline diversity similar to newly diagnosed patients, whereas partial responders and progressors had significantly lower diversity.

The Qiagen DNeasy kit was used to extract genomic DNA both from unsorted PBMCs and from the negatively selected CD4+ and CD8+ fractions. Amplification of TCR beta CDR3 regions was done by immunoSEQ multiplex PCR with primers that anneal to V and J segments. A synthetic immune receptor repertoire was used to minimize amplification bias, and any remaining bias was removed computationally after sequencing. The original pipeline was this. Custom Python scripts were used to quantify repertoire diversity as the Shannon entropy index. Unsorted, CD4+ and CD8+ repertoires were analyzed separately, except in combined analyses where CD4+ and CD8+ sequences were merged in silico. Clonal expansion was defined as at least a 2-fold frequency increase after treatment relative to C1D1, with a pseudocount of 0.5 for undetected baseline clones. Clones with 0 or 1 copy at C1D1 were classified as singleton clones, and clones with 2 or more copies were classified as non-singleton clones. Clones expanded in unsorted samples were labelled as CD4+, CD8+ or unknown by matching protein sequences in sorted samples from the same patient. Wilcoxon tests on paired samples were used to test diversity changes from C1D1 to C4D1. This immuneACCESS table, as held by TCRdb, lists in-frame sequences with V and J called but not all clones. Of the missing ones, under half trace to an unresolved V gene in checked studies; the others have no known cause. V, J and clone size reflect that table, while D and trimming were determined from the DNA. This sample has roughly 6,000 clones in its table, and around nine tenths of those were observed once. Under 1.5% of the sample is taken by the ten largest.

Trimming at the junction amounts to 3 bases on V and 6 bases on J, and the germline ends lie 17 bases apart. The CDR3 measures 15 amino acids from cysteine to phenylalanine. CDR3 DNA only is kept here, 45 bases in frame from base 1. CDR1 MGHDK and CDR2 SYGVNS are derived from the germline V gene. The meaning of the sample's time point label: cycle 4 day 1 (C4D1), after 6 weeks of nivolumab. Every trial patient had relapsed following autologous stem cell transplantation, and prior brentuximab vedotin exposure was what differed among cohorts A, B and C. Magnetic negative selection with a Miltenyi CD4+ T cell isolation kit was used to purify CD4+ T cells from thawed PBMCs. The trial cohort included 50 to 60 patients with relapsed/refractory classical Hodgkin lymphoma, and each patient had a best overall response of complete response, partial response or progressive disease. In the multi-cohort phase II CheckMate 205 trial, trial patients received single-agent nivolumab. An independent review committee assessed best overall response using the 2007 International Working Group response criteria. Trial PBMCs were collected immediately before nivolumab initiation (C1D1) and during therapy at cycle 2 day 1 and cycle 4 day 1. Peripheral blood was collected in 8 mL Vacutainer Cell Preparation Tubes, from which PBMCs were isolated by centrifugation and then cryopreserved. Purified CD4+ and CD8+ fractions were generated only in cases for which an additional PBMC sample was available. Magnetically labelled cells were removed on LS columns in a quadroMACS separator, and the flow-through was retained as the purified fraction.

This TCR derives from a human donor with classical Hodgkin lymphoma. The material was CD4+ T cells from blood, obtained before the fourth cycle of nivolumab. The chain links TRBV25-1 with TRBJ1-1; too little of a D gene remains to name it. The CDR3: CASSDPRRSASEAFF. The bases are TGTGCCAGCAGTGATCCCAGACGCTCAGCGTCTGAAGCTTTCTTT.